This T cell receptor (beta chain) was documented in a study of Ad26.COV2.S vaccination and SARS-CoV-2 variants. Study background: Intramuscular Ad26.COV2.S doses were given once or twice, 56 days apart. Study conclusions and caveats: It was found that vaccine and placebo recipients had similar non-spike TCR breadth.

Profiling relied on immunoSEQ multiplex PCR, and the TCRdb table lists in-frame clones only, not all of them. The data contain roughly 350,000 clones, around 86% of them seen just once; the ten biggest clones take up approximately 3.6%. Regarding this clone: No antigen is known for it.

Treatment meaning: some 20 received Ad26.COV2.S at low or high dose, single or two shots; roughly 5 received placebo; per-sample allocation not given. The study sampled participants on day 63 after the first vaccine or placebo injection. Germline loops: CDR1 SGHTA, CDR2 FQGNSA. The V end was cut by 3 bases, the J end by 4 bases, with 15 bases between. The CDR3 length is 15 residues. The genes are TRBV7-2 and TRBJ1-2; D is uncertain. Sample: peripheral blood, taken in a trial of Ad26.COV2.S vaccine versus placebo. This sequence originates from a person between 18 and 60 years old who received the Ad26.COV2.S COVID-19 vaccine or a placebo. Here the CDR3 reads CASSLESDPAYGYTF. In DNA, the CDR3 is TGTGCCAGCAGCTTGGAGTCAGACCCAGCCTATGGCTACACCTTC.